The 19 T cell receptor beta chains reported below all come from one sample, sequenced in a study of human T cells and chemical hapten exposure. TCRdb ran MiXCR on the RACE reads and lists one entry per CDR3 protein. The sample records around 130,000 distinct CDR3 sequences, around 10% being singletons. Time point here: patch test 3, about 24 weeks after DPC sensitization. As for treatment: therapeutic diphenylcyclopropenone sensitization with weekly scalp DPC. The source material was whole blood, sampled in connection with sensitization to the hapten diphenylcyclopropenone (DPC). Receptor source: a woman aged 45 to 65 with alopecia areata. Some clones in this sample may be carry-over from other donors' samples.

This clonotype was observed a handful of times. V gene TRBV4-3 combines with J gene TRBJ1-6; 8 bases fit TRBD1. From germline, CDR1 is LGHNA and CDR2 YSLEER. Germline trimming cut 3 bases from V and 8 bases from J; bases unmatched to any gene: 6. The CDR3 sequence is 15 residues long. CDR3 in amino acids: CASSQVTGAHSPLHF. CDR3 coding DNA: TGCGCCAGCAGCCAGGTGACAGGGGCCCATTCACCCCTCCACTTT.

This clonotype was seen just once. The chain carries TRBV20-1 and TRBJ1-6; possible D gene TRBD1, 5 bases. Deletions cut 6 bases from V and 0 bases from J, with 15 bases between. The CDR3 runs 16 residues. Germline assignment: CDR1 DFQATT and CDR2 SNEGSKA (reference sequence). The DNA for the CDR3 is TGCAGTGCCTGGGACTCCAGGAGCTCCTATAATTCACCCCTCCACTTT. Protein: CSAWDSRSSYNSPLHF.

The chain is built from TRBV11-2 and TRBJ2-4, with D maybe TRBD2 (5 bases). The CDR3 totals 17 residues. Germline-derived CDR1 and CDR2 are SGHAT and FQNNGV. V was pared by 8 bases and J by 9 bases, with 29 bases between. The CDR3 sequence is CASGHFRLAHERGIQYF. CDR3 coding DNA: TGTGCCAGCGGGCACTTTAGGCTAGCCCACGAACGTGGCATTCAGTACTTC.

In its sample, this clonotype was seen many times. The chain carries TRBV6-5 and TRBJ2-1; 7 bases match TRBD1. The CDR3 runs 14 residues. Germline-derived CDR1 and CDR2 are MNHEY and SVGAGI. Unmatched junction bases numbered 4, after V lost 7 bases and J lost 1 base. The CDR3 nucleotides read TGTGCCAGCACAGAGACAGGGTCCTACAATGAGCAGTTCTTC. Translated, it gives CASTETGSYNEQFF.

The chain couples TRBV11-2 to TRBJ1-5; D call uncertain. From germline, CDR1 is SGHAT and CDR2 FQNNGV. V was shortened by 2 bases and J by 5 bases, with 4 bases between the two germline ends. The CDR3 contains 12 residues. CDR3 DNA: TGTGCCAGCAGCTTATCAGATCAGCCCCAGCATTTT. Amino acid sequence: CASSLSDQPQHF.

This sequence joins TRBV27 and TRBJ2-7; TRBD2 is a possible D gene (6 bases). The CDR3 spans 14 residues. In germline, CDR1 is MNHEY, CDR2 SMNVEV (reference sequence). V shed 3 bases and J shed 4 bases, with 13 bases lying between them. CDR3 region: CASSFRAGGYEQYF. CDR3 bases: TGTGCCAGCAGTTTTAGGGCCGGGGGATACGAGCAGTACTTC.

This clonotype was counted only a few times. The CDR3, as DNA: TGTGCCAGCAGCCGCGCCCTTGGGACAAAAGGAGCTTTCTTT. Its protein is CASSRALGTKGAFF. This rearrangement joins TRBV14 to TRBJ1-1; perhaps TRBD1 as D (6 bases). Germline V gene data show CDR1 as SGHDN and CDR2 as FVKESK. The CDR3 is 14 residues long. V lost 4 bases to trimming and J lost 10 bases, with 19 bases between them. Based on the CDR3 plus reference TRBV14 and TRBJ1-1, the full variable domain is EAGVTQFPSHSVIEKGQTVTLRCDPISGHDNLYWYRRVMGKEIKFLLHFVKESKQDESGMPNNRFLAERTGGTYSTLKVQPAELEDSGVYFCASSRALGTKGAFFGQGTRLTVV.

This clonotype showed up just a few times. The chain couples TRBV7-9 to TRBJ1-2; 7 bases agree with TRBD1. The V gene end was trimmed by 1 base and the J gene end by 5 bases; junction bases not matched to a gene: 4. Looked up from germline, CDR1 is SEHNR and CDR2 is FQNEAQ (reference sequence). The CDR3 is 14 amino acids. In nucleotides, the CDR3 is TGTGCCAGCAGCTTAGAGGGGGCCTGGTATGGCTACACCTTC. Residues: CASSLEGAWYGYTF.

The CDR3 sequence: CASSSGGEYETEAFF. CDR3 DNA: TGTGCCAGCAGTTCCGGAGGGGAATATGAGACTGAAGCTTTCTTT. The chain combines TRBV6-5 with TRBJ1-1; weak D call: TRBD1 (5 bases). Trimming cost V 4 bases and J 5 bases, with 17 bases left between them. This CDR3 has 15 amino acids. Germline CDR1 MNHEY, CDR2 SVGAGI.

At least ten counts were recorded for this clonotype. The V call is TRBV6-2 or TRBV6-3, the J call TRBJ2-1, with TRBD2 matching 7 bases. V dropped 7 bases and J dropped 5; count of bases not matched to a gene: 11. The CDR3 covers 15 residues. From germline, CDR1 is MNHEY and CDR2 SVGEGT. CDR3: CASKVREEPNNEQFF. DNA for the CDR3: TGTGCCAGCAAGGTACGGGAGGAGCCCAACAATGAGCAGTTCTTC.

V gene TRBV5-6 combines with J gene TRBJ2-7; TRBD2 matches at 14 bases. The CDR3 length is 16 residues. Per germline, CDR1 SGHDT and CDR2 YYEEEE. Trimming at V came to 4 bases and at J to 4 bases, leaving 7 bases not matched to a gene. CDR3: CASSPIWTSGGYEQYF. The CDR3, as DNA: TGTGCCAGCAGCCCTATCTGGACTAGCGGGGGGTACGAGCAGTACTTC. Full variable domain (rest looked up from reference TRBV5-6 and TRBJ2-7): DAGVTQSPTHLIKTRGQQVTLRCSPKSGHDTVSWYQQALGQGPQFIFQYYEEEERQRGNFPDRFSGHQFPNYSSELNVNALLLGDSALYLCASSPIWTSGGYEQYFGPGTRLTVT.

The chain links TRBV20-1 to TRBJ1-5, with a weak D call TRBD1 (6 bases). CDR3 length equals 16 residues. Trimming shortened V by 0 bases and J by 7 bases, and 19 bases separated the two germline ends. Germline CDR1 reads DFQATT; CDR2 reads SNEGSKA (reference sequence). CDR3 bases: TGCAGTGCTAGAGATCCCCGTGCAGGGGAGGGCCAGCCCCAGCATTTT. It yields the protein CSARDPRAGEGQPQHF.

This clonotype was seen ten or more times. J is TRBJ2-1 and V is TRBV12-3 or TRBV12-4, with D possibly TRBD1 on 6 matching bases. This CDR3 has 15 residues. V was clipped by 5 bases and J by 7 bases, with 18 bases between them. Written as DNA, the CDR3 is TGTGCCAGCAGTGTATCGGGCCCTCAGGGGAATGAGCAGTTCTTC. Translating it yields CASSVSGPQGNEQFF.

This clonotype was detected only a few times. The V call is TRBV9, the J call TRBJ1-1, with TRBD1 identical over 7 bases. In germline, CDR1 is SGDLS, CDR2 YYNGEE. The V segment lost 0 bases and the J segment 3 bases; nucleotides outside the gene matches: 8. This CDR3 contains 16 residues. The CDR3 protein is CASSVGVPDRDTEAFF. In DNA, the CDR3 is TGTGCCAGCAGCGTAGGAGTTCCCGACAGGGACACTGAAGCTTTCTTT.

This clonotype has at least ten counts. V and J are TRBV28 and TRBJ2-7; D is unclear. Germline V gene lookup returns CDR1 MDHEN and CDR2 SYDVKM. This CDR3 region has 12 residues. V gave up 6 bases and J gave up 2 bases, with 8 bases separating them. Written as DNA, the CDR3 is TGTGCCAGCAGGCTCTCTACCTACGAGCAGTACTTC. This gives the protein CASRLSTYEQYF.

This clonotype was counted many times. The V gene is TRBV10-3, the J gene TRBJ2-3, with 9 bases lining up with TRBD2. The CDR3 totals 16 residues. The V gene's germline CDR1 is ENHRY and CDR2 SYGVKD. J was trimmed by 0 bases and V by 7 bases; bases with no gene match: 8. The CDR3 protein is CAIMAGGPSSTDTQYF. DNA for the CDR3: TGTGCCATCATGGCGGGGGGGCCGAGTAGCACAGATACGCAGTATTTT.

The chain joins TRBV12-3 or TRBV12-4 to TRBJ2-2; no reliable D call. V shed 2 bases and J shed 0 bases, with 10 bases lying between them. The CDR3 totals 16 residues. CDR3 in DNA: TGTGCCAGCAGTTTACTTGAGGCCCCGAACACCGGGGAGCTGTTTTTT. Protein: CASSLLEAPNTGELFF.

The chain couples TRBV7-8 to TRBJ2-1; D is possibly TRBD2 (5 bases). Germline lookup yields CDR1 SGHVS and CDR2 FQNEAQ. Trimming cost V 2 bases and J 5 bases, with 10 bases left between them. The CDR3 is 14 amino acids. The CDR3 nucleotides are TGTGCCAGCAGCTTACGCCGGGATCACAATGAGCAGTTCTTC. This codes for CASSLRRDHNEQFF.

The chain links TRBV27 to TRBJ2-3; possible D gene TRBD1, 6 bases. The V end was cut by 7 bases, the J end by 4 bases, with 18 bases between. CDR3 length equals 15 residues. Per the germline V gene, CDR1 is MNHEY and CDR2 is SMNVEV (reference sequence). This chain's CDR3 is CASTDIPRGSDTQYF. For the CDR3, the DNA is TGTGCCAGCACCGACATCCCCAGGGGTTCAGATACGCAGTATTTT.